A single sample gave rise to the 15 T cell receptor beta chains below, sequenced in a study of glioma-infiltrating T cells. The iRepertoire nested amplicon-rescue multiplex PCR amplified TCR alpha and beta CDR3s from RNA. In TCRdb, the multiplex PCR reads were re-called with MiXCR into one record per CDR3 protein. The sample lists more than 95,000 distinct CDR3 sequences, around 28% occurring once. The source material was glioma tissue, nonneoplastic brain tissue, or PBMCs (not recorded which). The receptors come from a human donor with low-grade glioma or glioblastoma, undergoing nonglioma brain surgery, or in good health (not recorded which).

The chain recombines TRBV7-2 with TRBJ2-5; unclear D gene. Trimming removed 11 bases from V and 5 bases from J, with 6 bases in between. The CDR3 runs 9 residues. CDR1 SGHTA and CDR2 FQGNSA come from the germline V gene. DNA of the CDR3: TGTGCCGCCGGGGAGACCCAGTACTTC. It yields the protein CAAGETQYF.

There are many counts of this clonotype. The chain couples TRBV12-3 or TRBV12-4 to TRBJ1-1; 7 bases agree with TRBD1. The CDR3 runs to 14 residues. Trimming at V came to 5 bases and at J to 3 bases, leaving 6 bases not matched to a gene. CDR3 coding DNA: TGTGCCAGCAGTCAACAGGGGCGTCACACTGAAGCTTTCTTT. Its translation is CASSQQGRHTEAFF.

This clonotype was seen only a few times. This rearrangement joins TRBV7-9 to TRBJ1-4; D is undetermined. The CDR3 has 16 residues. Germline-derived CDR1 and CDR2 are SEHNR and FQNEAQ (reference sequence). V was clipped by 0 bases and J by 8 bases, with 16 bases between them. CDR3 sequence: CASSLAAIVTTEKLFF. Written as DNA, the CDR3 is TGTGCCAGCAGCTTAGCGGCGATTGTCACCACGGAAAAACTGTTTTTT.

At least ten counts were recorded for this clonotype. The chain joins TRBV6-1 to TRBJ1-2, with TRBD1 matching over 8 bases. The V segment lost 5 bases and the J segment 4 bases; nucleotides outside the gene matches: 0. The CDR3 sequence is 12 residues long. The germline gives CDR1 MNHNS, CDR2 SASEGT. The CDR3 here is CASSQGAYGYTF. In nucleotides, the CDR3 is TGTGCCAGCAGTCAGGGGGCCTATGGCTACACCTTC.

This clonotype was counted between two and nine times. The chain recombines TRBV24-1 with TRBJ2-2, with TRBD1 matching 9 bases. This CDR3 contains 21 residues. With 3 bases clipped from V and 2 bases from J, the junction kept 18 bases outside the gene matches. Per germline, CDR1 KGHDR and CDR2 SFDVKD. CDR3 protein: CATSDPNNDPDRGINTGELFF. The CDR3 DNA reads TGTGCCACCAGTGATCCTAATAATGACCCCGACAGGGGGATCAACACCGGGGAGCTGTTTTTT.

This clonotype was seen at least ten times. CDR3 in DNA: TGCAGTGCTACCGCTAGCGGGGGGGTTCCGTATACGCAGTATTTT. As protein: CSATASGGVPYTQYF. V is TRBV20-1 and J is TRBJ2-3, with 12 positions matching TRBD2. Trimming removed 4 bases from V and 7 bases from J; junction bases left unmatched: 9. This CDR3 is 15 amino acids long. Germline CDR1 DFQATT, CDR2 SNEGSKA (reference sequence).

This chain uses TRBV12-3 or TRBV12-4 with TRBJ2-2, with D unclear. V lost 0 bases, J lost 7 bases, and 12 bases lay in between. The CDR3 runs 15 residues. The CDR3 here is CASSLAGFRSGELFF. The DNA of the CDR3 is TGTGCCAGCAGTTTAGCCGGGTTTCGTAGCGGGGAGCTGTTTTTT.

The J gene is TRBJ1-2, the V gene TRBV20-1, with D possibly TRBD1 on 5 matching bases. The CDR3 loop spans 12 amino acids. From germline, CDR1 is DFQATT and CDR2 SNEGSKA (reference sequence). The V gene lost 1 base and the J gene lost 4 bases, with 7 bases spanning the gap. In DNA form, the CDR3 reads TGCAGTGCTAGAGGGGGGATCTATGGCTACACCTTC. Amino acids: CSARGGIYGYTF.

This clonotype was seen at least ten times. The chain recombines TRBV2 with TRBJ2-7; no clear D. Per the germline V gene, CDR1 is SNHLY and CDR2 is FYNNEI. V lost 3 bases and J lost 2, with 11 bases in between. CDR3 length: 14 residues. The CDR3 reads CASSDGSGAYEQYF. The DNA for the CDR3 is TGTGCCAGCAGTGATGGTTCAGGTGCCTACGAGCAGTACTTC. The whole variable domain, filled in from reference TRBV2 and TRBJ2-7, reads EPEVTQTPSHQVTQMGQEVILRCVPISNHLYFYWYRQILGQKVEFLVSFYNNEISEKSEIFDDQFSVERPDGSNFTLKIRSTKLEDSAMYFCASSDGSGAYEQYFGPGTRLTVT.

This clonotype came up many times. The CDR3 DNA reads TGCAGTGCCCCGCCGGCGGGGAGCACAGATACGCAGTATTTT. Translating gives CSAPPAGSTDTQYF. This chain uses TRBV20-1 with TRBJ2-3, with TRBD2 as a possible D gene (6 bases). Deletions cut 6 bases from V and 0 bases from J, with 13 bases between. The germline V gene has CDR1 DFQATT and CDR2 SNEGSKA (reference sequence). The CDR3 spans 14 residues.

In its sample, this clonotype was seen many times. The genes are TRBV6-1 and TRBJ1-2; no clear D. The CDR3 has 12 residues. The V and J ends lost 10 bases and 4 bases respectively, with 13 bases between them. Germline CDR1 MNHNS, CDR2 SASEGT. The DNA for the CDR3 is TGTGCCACTAGGAGCACGATCTATGGCTACACCTTC. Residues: CATRSTIYGYTF.

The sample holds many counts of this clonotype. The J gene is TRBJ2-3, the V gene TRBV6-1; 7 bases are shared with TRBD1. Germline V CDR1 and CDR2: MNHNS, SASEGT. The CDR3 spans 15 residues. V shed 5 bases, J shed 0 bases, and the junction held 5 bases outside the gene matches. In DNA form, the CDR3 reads TGTGCCAGCAGTCCAGTGGGACAGAGCACAGATACGCAGTATTTT. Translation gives CASSPVGQSTDTQYF.

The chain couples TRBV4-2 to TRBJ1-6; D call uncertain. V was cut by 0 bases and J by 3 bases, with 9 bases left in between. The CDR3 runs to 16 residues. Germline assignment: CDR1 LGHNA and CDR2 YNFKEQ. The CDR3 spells CASSQEARRYNSPLHF. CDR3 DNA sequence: TGTGCCAGCAGCCAAGAGGCACGGCGCTATAATTCACCCCTCCACTTT.

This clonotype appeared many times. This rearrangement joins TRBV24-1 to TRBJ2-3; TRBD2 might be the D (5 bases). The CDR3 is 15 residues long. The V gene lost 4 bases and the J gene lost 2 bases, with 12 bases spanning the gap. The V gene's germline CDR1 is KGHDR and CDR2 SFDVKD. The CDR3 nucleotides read TGTGCCACCAGTGAGCGGACTGGGGACACAGATACGCAGTATTTT. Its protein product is CATSERTGDTDTQYF.

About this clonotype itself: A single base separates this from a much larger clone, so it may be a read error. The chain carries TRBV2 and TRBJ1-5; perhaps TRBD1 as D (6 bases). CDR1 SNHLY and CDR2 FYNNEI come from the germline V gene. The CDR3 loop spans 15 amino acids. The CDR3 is CASSADSNSNQPKHF. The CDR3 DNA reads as TGTGCCAGCAGCGCGGACAGTAATAGCAATCAGCCCAAGCATTTT.